One and the same sample provided the 2 T cell receptor beta chains below, sequenced in a study of T cells in localized non-small cell lung cancer. Data came from immunoSEQ multiplex PCR; TCRdb stores just in-frame clones and leaves some out. The sample contains over 2,000 clones, 20% to 30% of which appear only once. Sequenced material: lung tumor tissue, taken before any cancer treatment. Receptors originate from a woman aged 35 to 69 with stage I squamous cell lung carcinoma.

The V gene is TRBV19, the J gene TRBJ2-2; 8 nucleotides line up with TRBD2. This CDR3 contains 16 residues. Germline V CDR1 and CDR2: LNHDA, SQIVND (reference sequence). J gave up 0 bases and V 5 bases, and 5 bases lay outside the gene matches. CDR3 protein: CASSGGRISNTGELFF. For the CDR3, the DNA is TGTGCCAGTAGTGGCGGGAGGATTTCGAACACCGGGGAGCTGTTTTTT.

The CDR3 protein is CASSTQGGSPLHF. Here the CDR3 DNA reads TGTGCCAGTAGTACCCAAGGAGGTTCACCCCTCCACTTT. V usage is TRBV19 and J usage is TRBJ1-6; no definite D call. V lost 4 bases to trimming and J lost 9 bases, with 10 bases between them. Germline-derived CDR1 and CDR2 are LNHDA and SQIVND (reference sequence). The CDR3 loop spans 13 amino acids.